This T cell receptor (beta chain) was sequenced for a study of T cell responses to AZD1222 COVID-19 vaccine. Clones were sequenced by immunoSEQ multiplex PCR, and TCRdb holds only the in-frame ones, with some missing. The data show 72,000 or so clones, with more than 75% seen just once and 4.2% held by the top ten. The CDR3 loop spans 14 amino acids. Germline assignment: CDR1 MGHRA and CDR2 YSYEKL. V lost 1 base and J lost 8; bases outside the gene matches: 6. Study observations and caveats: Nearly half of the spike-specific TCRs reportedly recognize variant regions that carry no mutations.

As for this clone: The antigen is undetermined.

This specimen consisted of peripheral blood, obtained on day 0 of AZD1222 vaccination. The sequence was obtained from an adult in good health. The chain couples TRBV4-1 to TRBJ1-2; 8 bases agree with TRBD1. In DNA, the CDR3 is TGCGCCAGCAGCCAAGGAGGACAGGGAATCGGCTACACCTTC. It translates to CASSQGGQGIGYTF.